This T cell receptor (beta chain) was identified during a study of blood T cell repertoires in COVID-19. Study-level information: The United States, Italy and Spain supplied acute and convalescent COVID-19 samples.

This clone was picked up one time. Sequencing used immunoSEQ multiplex PCR; TCRdb keeps in-frame clones, though not all of them. The table lists a few hundred thousand clones, approximately 87% of them singletons. Enrollees, about 18 to 100 years old, lived in fewer than 25 US areas. V lost 4 bases, J lost 3 bases, and 11 bases stayed unmatched. Germline lookup yields CDR1 SGHNT and CDR2 YYREEE (reference sequence). This CDR3 has 17 residues. The V and J genes are TRBV5-4 and TRBJ2-1; 9 positions agree with TRBD2. The source of this sequence is a man aged 40-55 years in a cohort exposed to, infected with or recovered from COVID-19 (not recorded which). Sequenced sample: PBMCs or T cells enriched from blood (not recorded which). The CDR3 protein is CASSAVAGVRIYNEQFF. CDR3 DNA sequence: TGTGCCAGCAGCGCGGTAGCGGGAGTTCGGATCTACAATGAGCAGTTCTTC.